The next 9 T cell receptor beta chains were all read from a single sample in a study of control samples from healthy donors and cancer patients. The protocol was immunoSEQ multiplex PCR, while the TCRdb copy is restricted to in-frame clones and leaves out a portion. There are approximately 100,000 clones in the sample; about nine tenths occur only once, and roughly 4% lies in the top ten. Material: blood. The receptors shown here come from a human donor in good health. The donor label of this sample is uncertain.

The gene calls are TRBV29-1 and TRBJ2-7; TRBD2 matches 10 bases. The V gene's germline CDR1 is SQVTM and CDR2 ANQGSEA. The CDR3 loop spans 16 amino acids. The V and J ends lost 3 bases and 3 bases, in that order; junction bases with no gene match: 11. The chain's CDR3 is CSVEILAGKNYYEQYF. CDR3 nucleotide sequence: TGCAGCGTTGAGATACTAGCGGGGAAGAACTACTACGAGCAGTACTTC.

The V gene is TRBV6-5, the J gene TRBJ2-2, with D tentatively TRBD1 (6 bases). Trimming cost V 6 bases and J 8 bases, with 10 bases left between them. The CDR3 loop spans 12 amino acids. The germline gives CDR1 MNHEY, CDR2 SVGAGI. The CDR3 reads CASRPQGGELFF. CDR3 DNA sequence: TGTGCCAGCAGACCACAGGGTGGGGAGCTGTTTTTT.

This chain joins TRBV19 and TRBJ1-6; weak D call: TRBD1 (5 bases). Germline V gene sequence: CDR1 LNHDA, CDR2 SQIVND (reference sequence). The CDR3 is 14 residues long. Trimming stripped 3 bases from V and 10 bases from J, with 13 bases between. The DNA of the CDR3 is TGTGCCAGTAGTATGTGGGGCGCTGGGTCACCCCTCCACTTT. This translates into CASSMWGAGSPLHF.

The V call is TRBV5-1, the J call TRBJ2-6; 10 nucleotides align to TRBD1. Germline-derived CDR1 and CDR2 are SGHRS and YFSETQ. CDR3 length: 18 amino acids. J lost 0 bases, V lost 4 bases, and 7 bases had no gene match. The CDR3 spells CASSQKTGGASGANVLTF. The CDR3 bases are TGCGCCAGCAGCCAAAAGACAGGGGGCGCCTCTGGGGCCAACGTCCTGACTTTC.

V is TRBV5-6 and J is TRBJ2-3; weak D call: TRBD1 (5 bases). V lost 4 bases and J 0 bases, leaving 15 bases between the germline ends. The CDR3 is made up of 16 amino acids. Germline CDR1 reads SGHDT; CDR2 reads YYEEEE. The CDR3 bases are TGTGCCAGCAGCCCGAACACAGGACGGAGCACAGATACGCAGTATTTT. Encoded protein: CASSPNTGRSTDTQYF. The full variable domain, rest sourced from reference TRBV5-6 and TRBJ2-3, is DAGVTQSPTHLIKTRGQQVTLRCSPKSGHDTVSWYQQALGQGPQFIFQYYEEEERQRGNFPDRFSGHQFPNYSSELNVNALLLGDSALYLCASSPNTGRSTDTQYFGPGTRLTVL.

The chain recombines TRBV13 with TRBJ2-1; no firm D call. The CDR3 is made up of 11 amino acids. Germline-derived CDR1 and CDR2 are PRHDT and FYEKMQ (reference sequence). With 0 bases removed from V and 8 bases from J, the gap between germline ends came to 2 bases. The CDR3 loop is CASSLGDEQFF. CDR3 nucleotide sequence: TGTGCCAGCAGCTTAGGAGATGAGCAGTTCTTC. Using reference TRBV13 and TRBJ2-1 for the parts outside the CDR3, the full variable domain is AAGVIQSPRHLIKEKRETATLKCYPIPRHDTVYWYQQGPGQDPQFLISFYEKMQSDKGSIPDRFSAQQFSDYHSELNMSSLELGDSALYFCASSLGDEQFFGPGTRLTVL.

This clone was found a few times. The CDR3 bases are TGCGCCAGCAGCCAAGAATTTGGGGGATTACAGCCCCAGCATTTT. Translation: CASSQEFGGLQPQHF. V gene TRBV4-1 combines with J gene TRBJ1-5; tentatively, D is TRBD1 (5 bases). Trimming took 0 bases from V and 7 from J, leaving 13 bases between them. The CDR3 has 15 residues. CDR1 and CDR2 (germline): MGHRA, YSYEKL.

The rearrangement links TRBV5-6 to TRBJ2-1; TRBD2 aligns across 9 bases. Germline-derived CDR1 and CDR2 are SGHDT and YYEEEE. V shed 2 bases and J 4 bases; nucleotides not matched to a gene: 10. The CDR3 totals 17 residues. Here the CDR3 reads CASSLGASGGLYNEQFF. The CDR3 DNA follows: TGTGCCAGCAGCTTAGGAGCCAGCGGGGGGTTGTACAATGAGCAGTTCTTC.

The chain has TRBV12-3 or TRBV12-4 and TRBJ2-1, with D possibly being TRBD2 (5 bases). Deletions cut 3 bases from V and 9 bases from J, with 6 bases between. This CDR3 has 11 residues. The CDR3 DNA sequence: TGTGCCAGCAGTTTTCGGGGTGAGCAGTTCTTC. Translation: CASSFRGEQFF.